Sequencing of this T cell receptor (beta chain) was carried out in a study of shared clonotypes between healthy human individuals. Whole-study findings and limits: An anticipated effect of sequencing depth on clonotype sharing among donors was recognized.

Comment on this clone: The antigen is undetermined.

The germline V and J ends were trimmed by 5 bases and 10 bases, with 14 bases remaining between them. Per germline, CDR1 MNHEY and CDR2 SVGAGI. The CDR3 runs 12 residues. The assay used deep level. Some 30,000 T cell genomes (around 200 ng DNA) went into each sorted-subset replicate. Assay used: immunoSEQ multiplex PCR; TCRdb lists only in-frame clones, some missing. The repertoire holds millions of clones, with around nine tenths as singletons. What was sequenced was naive CD4+ T cells sorted from blood. Subset of the sample: CD45RA+ positively selected. The sequence was collected from a man aged 18 to 29 in good health. V usage is TRBV6-5 and J usage is TRBJ1-1; possible D gene TRBD1, 5 bases. CDR3 residues: CASSLGTGLAFF. In DNA, the CDR3 is TGTGCCAGCAGTCTAGGGACCGGGTTAGCTTTCTTT.